This T cell receptor beta chain is from a study of CD4 T cells in relation to SARS-CoV-2 and coronaviruses. Study as a whole: Crossreactive spike epitopes shared across donors were mapped to their HLA restriction.

From germline, CDR1 is MNHEY and CDR2 SVGEGT. The germline V and J ends were trimmed by 2 bases and 2 bases, with 5 bases remaining between them. This CDR3 is 13 amino acids long. Assay: immunoSEQ multiplex PCR; the TCRdb copy retains only in-frame clones and omits some. The sample shows tens of thousands of clones, nearly 85% of them seen only once. As to this clone: Its target is unknown.

The sample taken for sequencing was naive CD4+ T cells from PBMCs, cultured in vitro. Subset described: naive CD4+ T cells isolated by negative enrichment. This receptor was identified in an adult with COVID-19. The chain couples TRBV6-2 or TRBV6-3 to TRBJ2-3, with D unclear. CDR3: CASSYANTDTQYF. Written as DNA, the CDR3 is TGTGCCAGCAGTTACGCGAACACAGATACGCAGTATTTT.